These T cell receptor beta chains were read from a single sample in a study of shared clonotypes between healthy human individuals. Some clones are missing from TCRdb's copy, which holds only in-frame ones; the method was immunoSEQ multiplex PCR. The table lists approximately 1,500,000 clones, around 98% of them singletons. Sequenced material: naive CD4+ T cells sorted from blood. The receptors were sampled from a man under 40 in good health. Each CDR3 is given with its conserved first and last residue. Fields, in order: V gene, J gene, clone size, D gene, CDR3 protein. The D gene is left open where the match is weak. Rows give clone size only sometimes, using once, few, many, or a class for an expanded clone.

v_call: TRBV5-1; j_call: TRBJ2-7; clone_size: NA; d_call: NA; cdr3_aa: CASGLDGAYEQYF
v_call: TRBV5-1; j_call: TRBJ2-3; clone_size: NA; d_call: TRBD1; cdr3_aa: CASTQDRVGDTQYF
v_call: TRBV2; j_call: TRBJ2-3; clone_size: NA; d_call: NA; cdr3_aa: CASSGQGGTLDTQYF
v_call: TRBV25-1; j_call: TRBJ2-3; clone_size: NA; d_call: TRBD2; cdr3_aa: CASSRRGGRADSDTQYF
v_call: TRBV7-7; j_call: TRBJ2-5; clone_size: NA; d_call: NA; cdr3_aa: CASSQDGMKATQYF
v_call: TRBV6-1; j_call: TRBJ1-1; clone_size: NA; d_call: NA; cdr3_aa: CASSALSSSEAFF
v_call: TRBV2; j_call: TRBJ1-4; clone_size: NA; d_call: NA; cdr3_aa: CASSEDGGGAEKLFF
v_call: TRBV10-3; j_call: TRBJ2-3; clone_size: NA; d_call: TRBD2; cdr3_aa: CAIGGLADTDTQYF
v_call: TRBV28; j_call: TRBJ2-5; clone_size: NA; d_call: NA; cdr3_aa: CASSFGGQETQYF
v_call: TRBV11-3; j_call: TRBJ2-3; clone_size: NA; d_call: NA; cdr3_aa: CASSLSRGTDTQYF
v_call: TRBV2; j_call: TRBJ1-4; clone_size: once; d_call: NA; cdr3_aa: CASSAGRVGEKLFF
v_call: TRBV5-1; j_call: TRBJ2-7; clone_size: NA; d_call: NA; cdr3_aa: CASSPGVQLGDEQYF
v_call: TRBV2; j_call: TRBJ1-4; clone_size: NA; d_call: NA; cdr3_aa: CASSEIVQALFF
v_call: TRBV10-3; j_call: TRBJ2-1; clone_size: NA; d_call: NA; cdr3_aa: CAIRPNARNEQFF
v_call: TRBV7-9; j_call: TRBJ1-3; clone_size: NA; d_call: TRBD1; cdr3_aa: CASSSTGTGNTIYF
v_call: TRBV7-2; j_call: TRBJ2-7; clone_size: once; d_call: NA; cdr3_aa: CASSLAGGVYYEQYF
v_call: TRBV9; j_call: TRBJ2-1; clone_size: NA; d_call: TRBD1; cdr3_aa: CASSVGRTGSYNEQFF
v_call: TRBV27; j_call: TRBJ2-7; clone_size: NA; d_call: TRBD1; cdr3_aa: CASSSDRVPRYEQYF
v_call: TRBV25-1; j_call: TRBJ1-4; clone_size: NA; d_call: NA; cdr3_aa: CASSEFNSDLFF
v_call: TRBV9; j_call: TRBJ2-7; clone_size: NA; d_call: NA; cdr3_aa: CASSVDQGGEQYF
v_call: TRBV18; j_call: TRBJ2-1; clone_size: NA; d_call: NA; cdr3_aa: CASSPLQASDHNEQFF
v_call: TRBV7-9; j_call: TRBJ2-3; clone_size: NA; d_call: NA; cdr3_aa: CASTLGGGLRFDTQYF
v_call: TRBV9; j_call: TRBJ2-1; clone_size: once; d_call: NA; cdr3_aa: CASSVGPGGLTTYNEQFF
v_call: TRBV6-4; j_call: TRBJ2-3; clone_size: NA; d_call: NA; cdr3_aa: CASSASQAGTQYF
v_call: TRBV9; j_call: TRBJ1-1; clone_size: NA; d_call: NA; cdr3_aa: CASSVALYSEAFF
v_call: TRBV4-2; j_call: TRBJ2-2; clone_size: NA; d_call: TRBD2; cdr3_aa: CASSQDLAGGKNTGELFF
v_call: TRBV7-2; j_call: TRBJ2-5; clone_size: NA; d_call: NA; cdr3_aa: CASSSQVIGETQYF
v_call: TRBV7-2; j_call: TRBJ2-7; clone_size: NA; d_call: NA; cdr3_aa: CASSPFPDPSFEQYF
v_call: TRBV29-1; j_call: TRBJ2-7; clone_size: NA; d_call: TRBD2; cdr3_aa: CSGGTSGYEQYF
v_call: TRBV27; j_call: TRBJ1-2; clone_size: NA; d_call: TRBD1; cdr3_aa: CASSLTRTGRNYGYTF
v_call: TRBV5-1; j_call: TRBJ2-2; clone_size: NA; d_call: NA; cdr3_aa: CASSRFLTGELFF
v_call: TRBV25-1; j_call: TRBJ1-2; clone_size: NA; d_call: NA; cdr3_aa: CASSEWGANVAGYTF